This T cell receptor (beta chain) was sequenced during a study of blood T cell repertoires in COVID-19. Seattle patients were enrolled during active infection and followed longitudinally. Authors' methods: Amplifying reference gene primers gave estimates of nucleated cell counts. Libraries were prepared by immunoSEQ multiplex PCR; TCRdb keeps only in-frame clonotypes and omits some of them. The V and J calls and clone size are taken from that table; D and trimming were inferred from the DNA. The table records roughly 150,000 clones, just over 90% of them present only once. Deletions cut 5 bases from V and 8 bases from J, with 12 bases between. The CDR3 spans 13 residues.

The origin of this receptor is a woman aged 60 to 75 with COVID-19, enrolled during active disease. The sequencing input was peripheral blood. The chain recombines TRBV12-3 or TRBV12-4 with TRBJ1-4; D remains unclear. The CDR3: CASSLTLEEKLFF. The CDR3 DNA follows: TGTGCCAGCAGTCTAACCCTCGAGGAAAAACTGTTTTTT.